This T cell receptor (beta chain) is drawn from a study of technical replicates of blood from a handful of donors. This clone appeared a few times. Assay: immunoSEQ multiplex PCR; the TCRdb copy retains only in-frame clones and omits some. The sample has tens of thousands of clones, roughly 91% seen once. The CDR3 totals 16 residues. Germline trimming cut 6 bases from V and 3 bases from J; bases unmatched to any gene: 11. The germline V gene encodes CDR1 SGHNT and CDR2 YENEEA. The specimen sequenced was T cells isolated from PBMCs. The origin of this receptor is a human donor in good health. V is TRBV11-3 and J is TRBJ2-7; 10 bases are a match to TRBD1. This chain's CDR3 is CASSYRAGTGVYEQYF. DNA of the CDR3: TGTGCCAGCAGTTATCGCGCCGGGACAGGGGTCTACGAGCAGTACTTC. Full variable domain (remainder filled in from reference TRBV11-3 and TRBJ2-7): EAGVVQSPRYKIIEKKQPVAFWCNPISGHNTLYWYLQNLGQGPELLIRYENEEAVDDSQLPKDRFSAERLKGVDSTLKIQPAELGDSAVYLCASSYRAGTGVYEQYFGPGTRLTVT.